A few counts support the clone carrying this T cell receptor beta chain. Its antigen is undetermined. The germline V and J ends were trimmed by 5 bases and 5 bases, with 13 bases remaining between them. CDR3 length equals 12 residues. Germline CDR1 DFQATT, CDR2 SNEGSKA (reference sequence). A J-beta primer mix and a sample-barcoded 5' primer were used in a second PCR of roughly 6 to 12 cycles. Any given sample supplied a minimum of 2.5 million CDR3-containing paired-end reads. TCRdb processed the 5' RACE reads anew with MiXCR; each CDR3 protein has one entry. The table records a few hundred thousand distinct CDR3 sequences, about 49% of them present only once. This sample was taken from a study of blood T cells in healthy people across ages. General study points: Shifts in expanded clonotypes may have been confounded by donor CMV status, which was unknown.

Extraction yielded at least 5 micrograms of total RNA per sample. The sample taken for sequencing was blood. This clonotype was obtained from a man aged 60-69 years in good health. The chain joins TRBV20-1 to TRBJ2-7; a weak D match, TRBD2 (5 bases). For the CDR3, the DNA is TGCAGTGCTCCGGCGGGTAGCAACGAGCAGTACTTC. Translating it yields CSAPAGSNEQYF.